The clone carrying this TCR beta chain was counted many times. The antigen is undetermined. The data are from a study of response to subunit inactivated influenza vaccine. Study-wide findings and caveats: Seasonal influenza vaccination, on each occasion, was suggested by the authors to recruit few new T cells.

V was trimmed by 5 bases and J by 2 bases, leaving 14 bases between them. From germline, CDR1 is MNHNS and CDR2 SASEGT. This CDR3 comprises 15 residues. Each CDR3 protein is one row after TCRdb ran MiXCR on the RT-PCR reads. The sample contains 650,000 to 700,000 distinct CDR3 sequences, roughly 14% of which appear only once. The chain recombines TRBV6-1 with TRBJ2-3, with a tentative D call TRBD2 (6 bases). This sample comprised PBMCs from blood, obtained 11 to 12 days after vaccination. The receptor was derived from a man aged 45-65 years who received an inactivated influenza vaccine. CDR3 region: CASSPAGSNTDTQYF. Here the CDR3 DNA reads TGTGCCAGCAGTCCAGCGGGCTCGAACACAGATACGCAGTATTTT.